This T cell receptor beta chain was sequenced in a study of Ad26.COV2.S vaccination and SARS-CoV-2 variants (dated by TCRdb to the early 2020s). Context from the whole study: Donors in the vaccine arm were drawn from COV1001, a multicentre, randomized, double-blind, placebo-controlled phase I-IIa trial testing Ad26.COV2.S in healthy adults. Dosing of Ad26.COV2.S was intramuscular, at either 5x10^10 or 1x10^11 viral particles, delivered as one shot or as two shots spaced 56 days apart. Sequencing of the TCRbeta repertoire served to evaluate the specificity and breadth of SARS-CoV-2-reactive T cell receptors following Ad26.COV2.S vaccination. A total of roughly 30 samples were included in the TCR-sequenced set, comprising around 19 Ad26.COV2.S vaccine recipients, 5 placebo recipients and 8 SARS-CoV-2 convalescent individuals. Trial participants were randomized into five groups of five: low-dose or high-dose Ad26.COV2.S given once or twice, or placebo on both occasions. Investigators remained blinded to trial group allocation during experiments and outcome assessment. Overall results and qualifications from the work: It was noted by the authors that total T cell responses may have been underestimated by the TCR breadth and depth analyses. The study lacked the statistical power to compare responses across vaccine doses or regimens. Compared with placebo recipients, Ad26.COV2.S recipients showed higher spike-specific TCR breadth (P = 0.0014). Substantial breadth of spike-specific CD8+ and CD4+ T cell responses was reported after vaccination. Vaccine and placebo recipients had comparable non-spike TCR breadth, which fits with the vaccine containing only spike.

Concerning this clone itself: Its antigen is still unknown. No quality values exist for individual bases; no much larger clone is one base distant.

The immunoSEQ Assay was used to sequence TCRbeta CDR3 regions. After extraction, genomic DNA underwent amplification by bias-controlled multiplex PCR, followed by high-throughput sequencing. The paper's data handling went like this. To quantify the absolute abundance of every unique TCRbeta CDR3 region, sequences were collapsed and filtered. Usable DNA was measured by amplifying reference genes present in all nucleated cells, and TCRbeta template counts were normalized to that usable DNA to estimate T cell fraction. Repertoire TCRs were annotated as SARS-CoV-2-specific when V gene, CDR3 amino acid sequence and J gene were exactly matched to a known reactive TCR set. The reference SARS-CoV-2 TCR set was derived from MIRA and filtered for enrichment in COVID-19-positive ImmuneCODE repertoires, a step that removed public or cross-reactive TCRs. Using the MIRA antigens, annotated TCRs were further analysed by specific ORF or by position within an ORF. Breadth was defined as the number of annotated unique rearrangements divided by the total number of unique productive rearrangements, and depth was defined as the summed frequency of the annotated unique rearrangements. Two-sided Wilcoxon rank-sum tests were used to compare TCR breadth between groups. TCRdb carries this immuneACCESS record with in-frame sequences only. Its versions omit some clonotypes, under half of them owing to an unresolved V gene in the studies checked, with the rest unexplained. Clonal size and the V and J genes are those of that table, whereas D and trimming came from the DNA. Within this sample are approximately 360,000 clones, with around 82% of them counted one time only. About 7.1% of the sample is taken by the ten largest.

The sample's treatment or condition label is to be understood as: some 20 received Ad26.COV2.S at low or high dose, single or two shots; about 5 received placebo; per-sample allocation not given. For vaccine and placebo recipients, the sequenced repertoires came from samples collected on day 63 after the first injection. Cohort 1b enrolled 25 to 30 adults aged 18-55 years at a single site in Boston, USA, between 29 July and 7 August 2020. As a vaccine, Ad26.COV2.S was a replication-incompetent adenovirus type 26 vector that expressed a prefusion-stabilized SARS-CoV-2 spike protein derived from the original Wuhan strain. The germline V gene provides CDR1 SGHRS and CDR2 YFSETQ. Counted from cysteine to phenylalanine, this CDR3 has 15 amino acids. Of all the DNA, just the CDR3 is kept, 45 bases in frame from base 1. Deletion took 0 bases off V and 1 base off J, with a span of 10 bases between the germline ends.

The clonotype comes from a person between 18 and 59 years old who received the Ad26.COV2.S COVID-19 vaccine or a placebo. The V gene is TRBV5-1 and the J gene is TRBJ1-2; the D gene is perhaps TRBD1, on 5 matching bases. The source material was peripheral blood, sampled in a trial of Ad26.COV2.S vaccine versus placebo. The DNA sequence is given as TGCGCCAGCAGCTTGGTTTCAGGGTTTAACTATGGCTACACCTTC. Its coded protein is CASSLVSGFNYGYTF.